This TCR beta chain was captured in a study of T cells after yellow fever vaccination. Points on this clonotype: Its antigen is unidentified.

CDR3 size: 11 residues. Germline V CDR1 and CDR2: SGHAT, FQDESV (reference sequence). Between the trimmed V and J ends, which lost 6 bases and 8 bases, there was a span of 10 bases. The study made its TCR cDNA through 5'RACE template switching. That step introduced a universal primer site along with UMIs. Each CDR3 protein gets one entry after TCRdb re-called the 5' RACE reads with MiXCR. The data hold 300,000 to 350,000 distinct CDR3 sequences, with 3% to 4.5% observed a single time. Study results and caveats: A large majority of primary-vaccination clones showed up again after the booster (about 97% CD4, approximately 90% CD8). Peak timing came faster in the weaker secondary response, day 5 versus 15.

The receptor was derived from a young man who received the YFV17D yellow fever vaccine. Material: PBMCs, obtained 5 days after the yellow fever booster vaccination. This chain links TRBV11-1 with TRBJ1-1; D remains unclear. The CDR3 is CASSRMGEAFF. DNA for the CDR3: TGTGCCAGCAGTCGCATGGGGGAAGCTTTCTTT.